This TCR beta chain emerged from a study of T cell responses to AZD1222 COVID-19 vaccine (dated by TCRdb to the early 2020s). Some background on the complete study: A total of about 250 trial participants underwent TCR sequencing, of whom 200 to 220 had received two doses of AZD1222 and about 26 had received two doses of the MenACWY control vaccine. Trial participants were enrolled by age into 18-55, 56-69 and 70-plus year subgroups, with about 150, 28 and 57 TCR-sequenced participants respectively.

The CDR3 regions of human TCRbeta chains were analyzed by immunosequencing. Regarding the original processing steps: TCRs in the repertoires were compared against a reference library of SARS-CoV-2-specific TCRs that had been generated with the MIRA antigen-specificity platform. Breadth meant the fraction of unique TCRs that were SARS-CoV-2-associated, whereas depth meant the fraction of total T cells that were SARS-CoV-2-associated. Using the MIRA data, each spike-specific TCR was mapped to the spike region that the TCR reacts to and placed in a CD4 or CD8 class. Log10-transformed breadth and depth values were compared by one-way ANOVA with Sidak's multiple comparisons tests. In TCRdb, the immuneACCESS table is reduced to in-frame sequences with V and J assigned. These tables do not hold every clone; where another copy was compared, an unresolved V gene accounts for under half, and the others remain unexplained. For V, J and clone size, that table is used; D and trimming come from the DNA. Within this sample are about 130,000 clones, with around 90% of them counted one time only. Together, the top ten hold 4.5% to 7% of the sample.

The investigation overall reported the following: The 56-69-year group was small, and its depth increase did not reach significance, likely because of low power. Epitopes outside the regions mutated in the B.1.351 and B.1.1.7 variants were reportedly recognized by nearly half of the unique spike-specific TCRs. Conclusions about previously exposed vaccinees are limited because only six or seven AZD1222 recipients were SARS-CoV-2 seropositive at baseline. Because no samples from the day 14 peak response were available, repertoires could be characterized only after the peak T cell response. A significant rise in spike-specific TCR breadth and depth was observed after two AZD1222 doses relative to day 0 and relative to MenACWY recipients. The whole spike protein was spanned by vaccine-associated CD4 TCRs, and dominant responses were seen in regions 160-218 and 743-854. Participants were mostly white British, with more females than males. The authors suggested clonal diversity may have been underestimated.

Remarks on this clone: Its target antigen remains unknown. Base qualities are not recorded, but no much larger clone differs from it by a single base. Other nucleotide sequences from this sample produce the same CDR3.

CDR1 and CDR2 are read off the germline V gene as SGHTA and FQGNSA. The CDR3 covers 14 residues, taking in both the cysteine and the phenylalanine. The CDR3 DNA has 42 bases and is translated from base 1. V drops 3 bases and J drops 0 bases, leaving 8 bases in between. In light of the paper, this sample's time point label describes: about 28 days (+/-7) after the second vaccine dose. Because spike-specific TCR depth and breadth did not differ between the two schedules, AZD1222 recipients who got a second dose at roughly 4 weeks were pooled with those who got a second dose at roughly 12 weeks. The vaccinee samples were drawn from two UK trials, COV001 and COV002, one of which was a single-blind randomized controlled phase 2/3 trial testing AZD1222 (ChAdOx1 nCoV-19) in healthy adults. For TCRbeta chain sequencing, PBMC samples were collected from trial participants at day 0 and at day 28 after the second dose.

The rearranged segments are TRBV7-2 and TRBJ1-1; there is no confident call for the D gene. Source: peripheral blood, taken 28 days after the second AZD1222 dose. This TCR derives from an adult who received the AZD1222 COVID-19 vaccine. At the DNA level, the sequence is TGTGCCAGCAGCTTGGCCAGGCTGAACACTGAAGCTTTCTTT. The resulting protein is CASSLARLNTEAFF.